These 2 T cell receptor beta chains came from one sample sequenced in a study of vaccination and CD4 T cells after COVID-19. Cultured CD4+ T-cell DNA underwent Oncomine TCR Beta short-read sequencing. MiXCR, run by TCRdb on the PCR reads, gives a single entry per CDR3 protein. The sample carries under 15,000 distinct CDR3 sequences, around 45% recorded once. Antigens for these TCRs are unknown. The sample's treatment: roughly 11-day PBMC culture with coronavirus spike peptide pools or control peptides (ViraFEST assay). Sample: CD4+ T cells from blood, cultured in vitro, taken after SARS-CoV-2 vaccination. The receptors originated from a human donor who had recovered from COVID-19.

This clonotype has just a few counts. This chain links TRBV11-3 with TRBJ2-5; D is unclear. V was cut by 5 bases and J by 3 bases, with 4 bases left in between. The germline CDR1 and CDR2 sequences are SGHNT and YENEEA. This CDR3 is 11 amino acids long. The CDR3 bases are TGTGCCAGCAGCACGAAAGAGACCCAGTACTTC. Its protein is CASSTKETQYF.

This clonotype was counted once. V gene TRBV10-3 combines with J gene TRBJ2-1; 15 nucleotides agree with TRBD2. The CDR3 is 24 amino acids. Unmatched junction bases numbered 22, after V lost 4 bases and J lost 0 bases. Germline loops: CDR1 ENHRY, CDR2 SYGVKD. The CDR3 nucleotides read TGTGCCATCAGTGGGGCGGTTGGCACGTCCACTCCGGGACTAGCGGGAGGCTCCTACAATGAGCAGTTCTTC. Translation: CAISGAVGTSTPGLAGGSYNEQFF.